These T cell receptor beta chains were read from a single sample in a study of blood T cell repertoires in COVID-19. Repertoires were generated with immunoSEQ multiplex PCR, while TCRdb's copy carries only in-frame clones and drops some. The sample lists about 340,000 clones; around 83% were seen once. Sequencing was performed on peripheral blood. These receptors all come from a man aged 30 to 45 with active or convalescent COVID-19. The CDR3 runs from the conserved cysteine through the conserved F or W. D genes are given only for firm matches. Part of the rows lack a size; the others show once, few, many or a class for expanded clones.

v_gene: TRBV18; abundance: NA; d_gene: NA; len: 13; j_gene: TRBJ1-1; CDR3nt: TGTGCCAGCTCACCCAACGGGGGGAATCGAGCTTTCTTT; CDR3aa: CASSPNGGNRAFF
v_gene: TRBV30; abundance: NA; d_gene: TRBD2; len: 15; j_gene: TRBJ2-5; CDR3nt: TGTGCCTGGTCAATAGGGCTAGCGGGCTGGGAGACCCAGTACTTC; CDR3aa: CAWSIGLAGWETQYF
v_gene: TRBV19; abundance: NA; d_gene: NA; len: 15; j_gene: TRBJ1-5; CDR3nt: TGTGCCAGTAGCCCAGGGACTTATAGCAATCAGCCCCAGCATTTT; CDR3aa: CASSPGTYSNQPQHF
v_gene: TRBV3-1/TRBV3-2; abundance: NA; d_gene: TRBD2; len: 14; j_gene: TRBJ2-5; CDR3nt: TGTGCCAGCAGCTGGGGGACTAGCGCAGAGACCCAGTACTTC; CDR3aa: CASSWGTSAETQYF
v_gene: TRBV7-9; abundance: NA; d_gene: NA; len: 17; j_gene: TRBJ2-2; CDR3nt: TGTGCCAGCAGCTCTAAAGGGGGAGGGATCGTCACCGGGGAGCTGTTTTTT; CDR3aa: CASSSKGGGIVTGELFF
v_gene: TRBV28; abundance: once; d_gene: NA; len: 16; j_gene: TRBJ2-2; CDR3nt: TGTGCCAGCGGCTCAGCGACAGGCGAAAACACCGGGGAGCTGTTTTTT; CDR3aa: CASGSATGENTGELFF
v_gene: TRBV29-1; abundance: many; d_gene: NA; len: 13; j_gene: TRBJ2-1; CDR3nt: TGCAGCGCCGGTAGCGGAGGGTACAATGAGCAGTTCTTC; CDR3aa: CSAGSGGYNEQFF
v_gene: TRBV5-8; abundance: NA; d_gene: NA; len: 14; j_gene: TRBJ2-2; CDR3nt: TGTGCCAGCCAGTACGTGGCGAACACCGGGGAGCTGTTTTTT; CDR3aa: CASQYVANTGELFF
v_gene: TRBV11-2; abundance: many; d_gene: NA; len: 12; j_gene: TRBJ2-1; CDR3nt: TGTGCCAGCAGCTTAGGGCTTAATGAGCAGTTCTTC; CDR3aa: CASSLGLNEQFF
v_gene: TRBV4-1; abundance: NA; d_gene: NA; len: 15; j_gene: TRBJ2-7; CDR3nt: TGCGCCAGCAGCCCCCGACTTGGAGGAACCTACGAGCAGTACTTC; CDR3aa: CASSPRLGGTYEQYF
v_gene: TRBV9; abundance: NA; d_gene: TRBD1; len: 16; j_gene: TRBJ2-3; CDR3nt: TGTGCCAGCAGCAAATTGACAGGGGGGGGCGCCGATACGCAGTATTTT; CDR3aa: CASSKLTGGGADTQYF
v_gene: TRBV4-2; abundance: once; d_gene: NA; len: 13; j_gene: TRBJ1-1; CDR3nt: TGTGCCAGCAGCCTGCCCCCAGGAACTGAAGCTTTCTTT; CDR3aa: CASSLPPGTEAFF
v_gene: TRBV10-3; abundance: NA; d_gene: NA; len: 14; j_gene: TRBJ1-6; CDR3nt: TGTGCCACCGCCCCGTCTTTAGATAATTCACCCCTCCACTTT; CDR3aa: CATAPSLDNSPLHF
v_gene: TRBV14; abundance: NA; d_gene: TRBD1; len: 16; j_gene: TRBJ2-5; CDR3nt: TGTGCCAGCAGCCAAGTGACAGGGCGCTGGCAAGAGACCCAGTACTTC; CDR3aa: CASSQVTGRWQETQYF
v_gene: TRBV3-1/TRBV3-2; abundance: NA; d_gene: TRBD2; len: 16; j_gene: TRBJ2-2; CDR3nt: TGTGCCAGCAGCCAAGGGCTAGCGGGAGTGATCGGGGAGCTGTTTTTT; CDR3aa: CASSQGLAGVIGELFF
v_gene: TRBV18; abundance: NA; d_gene: TRBD1; len: 13; j_gene: TRBJ1-2; CDR3nt: TGTGCCAGCTCACCCGGGACAGGGGGTGGCTACACCTTC; CDR3aa: CASSPGTGGGYTF
v_gene: TRBV24-1; abundance: NA; d_gene: TRBD1; len: 13; j_gene: TRBJ2-7; CDR3nt: TGTGCCACCAGTGGTGACAGGGAGTACGAGCAGTACTTC; CDR3aa: CATSGDREYEQYF
v_gene: TRBV29-1; abundance: once; d_gene: NA; len: 14; j_gene: TRBJ2-1; CDR3nt: TGCAGCGTTGAAGTGGTAGCGGCTCGGGATGAGCAGTTCTTC; CDR3aa: CSVEVVAARDEQFF
v_gene: TRBV19; abundance: once; d_gene: NA; len: 13; j_gene: TRBJ2-7; CDR3nt: TGTGCCAGTAGTATCAGCGGTTCCTACGAGCAGTACTTC; CDR3aa: CASSISGSYEQYF
v_gene: TRBV21-1; abundance: NA; d_gene: NA; len: 13; j_gene: TRBJ2-3; CDR3nt: TGTGCCTCCAGGGAGGGGCGGTCAGATACGCAGTATTTT; CDR3aa: CASREGRSDTQYF
v_gene: TRBV7-9; abundance: once; d_gene: TRBD2; len: 15; j_gene: TRBJ2-7; CDR3nt: TGTGCCAGCAGCTTGCCCCGGGCGGGAGCTCACGAGCAGTACTTC; CDR3aa: CASSLPRAGAHEQYF
v_gene: TRBV27; abundance: NA; d_gene: NA; len: 18; j_gene: TRBJ1-1; CDR3nt: TGTGCCAGCAGTCCTTCCGGATTTCGAGGAGAGTTGAACACTGAAGCTTTCTTT; CDR3aa: CASSPSGFRGELNTEAFF
v_gene: TRBV27; abundance: once; d_gene: NA; len: 15; j_gene: TRBJ1-2; CDR3nt: TGTGCCAGCAGTTTAAGGTGGCCAGGGGCTTATGGCTACACCTTC; CDR3aa: CASSLRWPGAYGYTF
v_gene: TRBV27; abundance: NA; d_gene: NA; len: 15; j_gene: TRBJ2-7; CDR3nt: TGTGCCAGCACCCGTAGACTAGGCGGACCGGGCGAGCAGTACTTC; CDR3aa: CASTRRLGGPGEQYF
v_gene: TRBV15; abundance: NA; d_gene: TRBD1; len: 14; j_gene: TRBJ1-5; CDR3nt: TGTGCCACCAGCAGCTCAGGGGGAGGTCAGCCCCAGCATTTT; CDR3aa: CATSSSGGGQPQHF
v_gene: TRBV6-5; abundance: NA; d_gene: TRBD2; len: 16; j_gene: TRBJ2-7; CDR3nt: TGTGCCAGCAGTTACTACGGGAGGGCCCTCGGCTACGAGCAGTACTTC; CDR3aa: CASSYYGRALGYEQYF
v_gene: TRBV7-2; abundance: NA; d_gene: NA; len: 12; j_gene: TRBJ2-5; CDR3nt: TGTGCCAGCAGCACCCTAATTGAGACCCAGTACTTC; CDR3aa: CASSTLIETQYF
v_gene: TRBV2; abundance: NA; d_gene: NA; len: 14; j_gene: TRBJ2-7; CDR3nt: TGTGCCAGCGTTGAAACAGGCGGTCGATACGAGCAGTACTTC; CDR3aa: CASVETGGRYEQYF
v_gene: TRBV9; abundance: NA; d_gene: TRBD2; len: 14; j_gene: TRBJ2-5; CDR3nt: TGTGCCAGCAGTCTAGCGGGGGGGCGAGAGACCCAGTACTTC; CDR3aa: CASSLAGGRETQYF
v_gene: TRBV7-2; abundance: once; d_gene: TRBD1; len: 15; j_gene: TRBJ2-7; CDR3nt: TGTGCCAGCAGCCAAGGACAGGGAATTCCCTACGAGCAGTACTTC; CDR3aa: CASSQGQGIPYEQYF
v_gene: TRBV4-2; abundance: NA; d_gene: TRBD2; len: 14; j_gene: TRBJ2-3; CDR3nt: TGTGCCAGCAGCCGGAGTAGCGGGGCAGATACGCAGTATTTT; CDR3aa: CASSRSSGADTQYF
v_gene: TRBV11-2; abundance: NA; d_gene: NA; len: 14; j_gene: TRBJ2-1; CDR3nt: TGTGCCAGCAGTAAGACTAGCTCCTACAATGAGCAGTTCTTC; CDR3aa: CASSKTSSYNEQFF
v_gene: TRBV7-8; abundance: NA; d_gene: TRBD2; len: 16; j_gene: TRBJ2-1; CDR3nt: TGTGCCAGCAGCACAACGGCCGGGACTAGCGGGTCTGAGCAGTTCTTC; CDR3aa: CASSTTAGTSGSEQFF
v_gene: TRBV13; abundance: NA; d_gene: TRBD2; len: 15; j_gene: TRBJ2-7; CDR3nt: TGTGCCAGCAGCACCCGGCTAGCGGAGCCCAACGAGCAGTACTTC; CDR3aa: CASSTRLAEPNEQYF
v_gene: TRBV5-1; abundance: NA; d_gene: TRBD1; len: 16; j_gene: TRBJ2-5; CDR3nt: TGCGCCAGCAGCTTGGCGGCGACAGGGGGCTTGAAGACCCAGTACTTC; CDR3aa: CASSLAATGGLKTQYF
v_gene: TRBV4-3; abundance: NA; d_gene: NA; len: 15; j_gene: TRBJ2-3; CDR3nt: TGCGCCAGCAGCCAATCTGCGGGGGCAACAGATACGCAGTATTTT; CDR3aa: CASSQSAGATDTQYF
v_gene: TRBV7-8; abundance: NA; d_gene: NA; len: 13; j_gene: TRBJ1-5; CDR3nt: TGTGCCAGCAGCTCATCACGGACTCTCCAGCGCTCATTT; CDR3aa: CASSSSRTLQRSF
v_gene: TRBV4-2; abundance: NA; d_gene: NA; len: 17; j_gene: TRBJ1-4; CDR3nt: TGTGCCAGCAGCCAAGATCAGAGGAGGCAGTTTAATGAAAAACTGTTTTTT; CDR3aa: CASSQDQRRQFNEKLFF
v_gene: TRBV6-5; abundance: NA; d_gene: NA; len: 14; j_gene: TRBJ1-2; CDR3nt: TGTGCCAGCAGGGTGGTTGCGGGTGGGGATGGCTACACCTTC; CDR3aa: CASRVVAGGDGYTF
v_gene: TRBV7-2; abundance: once; d_gene: TRBD1; len: 16; j_gene: TRBJ2-3; CDR3nt: TGTGCCAGCAGCCAGGGGGTCTCGATCTTAACAGATACGCAGTATTTT; CDR3aa: CASSQGVSILTDTQYF
v_gene: TRBV6-5; abundance: NA; d_gene: NA; len: 14; j_gene: TRBJ1-5; CDR3nt: TGTGCCAGCAGTTACTCCCCACCCCCGGGGCCCCAGCATTTT; CDR3aa: CASSYSPPPGPQHF
v_gene: TRBV11-3; abundance: NA; d_gene: TRBD2; len: 17; j_gene: TRBJ2-2; CDR3nt: TGTGCCAGCAGCTTAGCCCTAGCGGGAGGAAACACCGGGGAGCTGTTTTTT; CDR3aa: CASSLALAGGNTGELFF
v_gene: TRBV6-4; abundance: NA; d_gene: NA; len: 16; j_gene: TRBJ2-7; CDR3nt: TGTGCCAGCAGTGACGTCCGCAGGATCAGCTCCTACGAGCAGTACTTC; CDR3aa: CASSDVRRISSYEQYF